Listed here are 20 T cell receptor beta chains from one sample, sequenced in a study of blood T cell repertoires in COVID-19. Profiling relied on immunoSEQ multiplex PCR, and the TCRdb table lists in-frame clones only, not all of them. The data show a few hundred thousand clones, about nine tenths seen once. The sequenced sample was peripheral blood. The source is a woman aged 40 to 50 who had recovered from COVID-19.

V is TRBV27 and J is TRBJ2-3, with 11 bases fitting TRBD2. After removal of 5 bases from V and 3 bases from J, the junction contained 13 bases not matched to a gene. The germline V gene has CDR1 MNHEY and CDR2 SMNVEV (reference sequence). The CDR3 is 18 residues long. CDR3 in DNA: TGTGCCAGCAGTCGCTACCCCCAACTAGCGGGAGCAACAGATACGCAGTATTTT. This sequence encodes CASSRYPQLAGATDTQYF.

This clone has just one count. The CDR3: CASSRGLAASPSYNEQFF. The CDR3 DNA is TGTGCCAGCAGCCGGGGACTAGCGGCGTCCCCTTCCTACAATGAGCAGTTCTTC. The chain couples TRBV11-2 to TRBJ2-1, with 11 bases aligning to TRBD2. Germline V gives CDR1 SGHAT, CDR2 FQNNGV. The junction had 10 bases not matched to a gene; V was cut back by 5 bases and J by 1 base. This CDR3 has 18 amino acids.

The chain employs TRBV19 and TRBJ2-5, with 9 bases matching TRBD2. The CDR3 sequence is 14 residues long. V lost 5 bases to trimming and J lost 3 bases; unmatched junction nucleotides: 4. Germline values: CDR1 LNHDA, CDR2 SQIVND (reference sequence). The CDR3 DNA follows: TGTGCCAGTAGTTTTGTAGCGGGGGAAGAGACCCAGTACTTC. Its protein is CASSFVAGEETQYF.

The chain links TRBV24-1 to TRBJ2-5, with TRBD1 matching 8 bases. Trimming removed 2 bases from V and 5 bases from J; junction bases left unmatched: 0. Germline V gene data show CDR1 as KGHDR and CDR2 as SFDVKD. This CDR3 contains 13 residues. Here the CDR3 reads CATSDWTGETQYF. The CDR3 DNA is TGTGCCACCAGTGATTGGACAGGGGAGACCCAGTACTTC.

V is TRBV15 and J is TRBJ1-1; the D gene is possibly TRBD1 (6 bases). This CDR3 has 17 amino acids. Germline assignment: CDR1 LNHNV and CDR2 YYDKDF (reference sequence). Trimming shortened V by 5 bases and J by 0 bases, and 19 bases separated the two germline ends. The CDR3 coding sequence is TGTGCCACCAGCTCCCGTGGAGGGGGGGCCCTGAACACTGAAGCTTTCTTT. As protein: CATSSRGGGALNTEAFF.

The chain uses TRBV5-1 and TRBJ2-5; TRBD2 might be the D (6 bases). V lost 0 bases to trimming and J lost 2 bases, with 11 bases between them. The V gene's germline CDR1 is SGHRS and CDR2 YFSETQ. This CDR3 spans 15 amino acids. The CDR3 nucleotides are TGCGCCAGCAGCTTGGCGGGGGTTGTTCAAGAGACCCAGTACTTC. Protein: CASSLAGVVQETQYF.

This sequence joins TRBV11-2 and TRBJ2-3, with 7 bases that match TRBD1. The CDR3 sequence is 17 residues long. Per germline, CDR1 SGHAT and CDR2 FQNNGV. The V and J ends lost 7 bases and 3 bases, in that order; junction bases with no gene match: 16. The CDR3 here is CASTRGAQGRATDTQYF. The CDR3 nucleotides read TGTGCCAGCACCAGAGGGGCACAGGGGCGGGCAACAGATACGCAGTATTTT.

This sequence joins TRBV18 and TRBJ1-1; D may be TRBD1 (5 bases). This CDR3 region has 16 residues. V lost 3 bases, J lost 0 bases, and 14 bases lay in between. Germline CDR1 KGHSH, CDR2 LQKENI. The CDR3 protein is CASSPGQGTVNTEAFF. CDR3 nucleotide sequence: TGTGCCAGCTCACCCGGGCAGGGCACCGTGAACACTGAAGCTTTCTTT.

V and J are TRBV7-2 and TRBJ1-4; D is unclear. CDR1 and CDR2 from the germline V gene are SGHTA and FQGNSA. V lost 5 bases, J lost 5 bases, and 12 bases lay in between. CDR3 length: 14 residues. CDR3 sequence (DNA): TGTGCCAGCAGCCCCCTTGGGGAGAATGAAAAACTGTTTTTT. It yields the protein CASSPLGENEKLFF.

The gene calls are TRBV10-2 and TRBJ2-7; D is ambiguous. This CDR3 contains 13 residues. Trimming pared 3 bases from V and 3 bases from J, leaving 9 bases between. The germline CDR1 and CDR2 sequences are WSHSY and SAAADI. CDR3 sequence reads: CASSDNERYEQYF. Written as DNA, the CDR3 is TGCGCCAGCAGTGACAACGAGCGCTACGAGCAGTACTTC.

For the CDR3, the DNA is TGCGCCAGCAGCTCTTACCGAGGCGAGCGGGAGAGGACCGGGGAGCTGTTTTTT. Translating gives CASSSYRGERERTGELFF. The V and J genes are TRBV4-1 and TRBJ2-2; 8 nucleotides line up with TRBD2. V was clipped by 5 bases and J by 5 bases; unmatched bases: 16. Germline CDR1 and CDR2: MGHRA and YSYEKL. This CDR3 is built from 18 residues.

The DNA of the CDR3 is TGTGCCATCAGTGAGTCGGCGGGAGTGGGGTACACCGGGGAGCTGTTTTTT. This codes for CAISESAGVGYTGELFF. The J gene is TRBJ2-2, the V gene TRBV10-3; TRBD2 agrees at 7 bases. After removal of 0 bases from V and 3 bases from J, the junction contained 7 bases not matched to a gene. The CDR3 is 17 residues long. Per germline, CDR1 ENHRY and CDR2 SYGVKD.

This rearrangement joins TRBV5-1 to TRBJ2-7, with D uncertain. Germline lookup yields CDR1 SGHRS and CDR2 YFSETQ. This CDR3 has 13 amino acids. With 4 bases removed from V and 3 bases from J, the gap between germline ends came to 11 bases. This CDR3 reads CASSVSGLYEQYF. The CDR3 DNA follows: TGCGCCAGCAGCGTCTCAGGCCTCTACGAGCAGTACTTC.

This clone appeared a single time. The CDR3 sequence: CASSRGQGDDEQYF. The CDR3 DNA reads TGTGCCAGCAGCAGGGGACAGGGGGACGACGAGCAGTACTTC. The chain links TRBV7-7 to TRBJ2-7; 11 bases match TRBD1. CDR3 length: 14 amino acids. The germline CDR1 and CDR2 sequences are SSHAT and FNYEAQ (reference sequence). The J segment lost 5 bases and the V segment lost 5 bases, leaving 5 bases of the junction unmatched.

The chain links TRBV24-1 to TRBJ2-7; D may be TRBD1 (6 bases). The length of the CDR3 is 12 residues. Germline CDR1 reads KGHDR; CDR2 reads SFDVKD. Trimming left V 4 bases short and J 5 bases short, with 8 bases between. Here the CDR3 DNA reads TGTGCCACCAGTGACCACAGGGACGAGCAGTACTTC. Residues: CATSDHRDEQYF.

This clone was seen a handful of times. This CDR3 is CASSPRGAGEYETQYF. CDR3 DNA: TGTGCCAGCAGCCCGCGGGGAGCGGGAGAGTATGAGACCCAGTACTTC. The chain is built from TRBV5-8 and TRBJ2-5; 8 nucleotides align to TRBD2. Trimming at V came to 4 bases and at J to 5 bases, leaving 13 bases not matched to a gene. Looked up from germline, CDR1 is SGHTS and CDR2 is YDEGEE. This CDR3 region has 16 residues.

The rearrangement links TRBV4-2 to TRBJ1-2, with 7 bases matching TRBD1. This CDR3 comprises 16 residues. The V gene end was trimmed by 1 base and the J gene end by 3 bases; junction bases not matched to a gene: 8. The germline V gene has CDR1 LGHNA and CDR2 YNFKEQ. CDR3 residues: CASSQASTGDDYGYTF. The CDR3 region has the DNA TGTGCCAGCAGCCAAGCTAGCACAGGGGATGACTATGGCTACACCTTC.

The rearrangement joins TRBV9 to TRBJ2-3, with D possibly matching TRBD2 (6 bases). This CDR3 has 16 amino acids. The V gene lost 3 bases and the J gene lost 1 base, with 15 bases spanning the gap. Germline values: CDR1 SGDLS, CDR2 YYNGEE. CDR3 in DNA: TGTGCCAGCAGCGCGCGGGGTGGGAGTGGCACAGATACGCAGTATTTT. Translation: CASSARGGSGTDTQYF.

This rearrangement joins TRBV27 to TRBJ1-4; D not resolved. Germline values: CDR1 MNHEY, CDR2 SMNVEV (reference sequence). The CDR3 runs 12 residues. Between the trimmed V and J ends, which lost 10 bases and 7 bases, there was a span of 13 bases. DNA for the CDR3: TGTGCCACCGGGTATACGGCTGAAAAACTGTTTTTT. This translates into CATGYTAEKLFF.

A remark on this clone: This sample includes further DNA sequences coding for the same CDR3. The V call is TRBV27, the J call TRBJ2-1, with 8 nucleotides matching TRBD2. Germline V gene sequence: CDR1 MNHEY, CDR2 SMNVEV (reference sequence). The CDR3 has 15 amino acids. J lost 0 bases, V lost 5 bases, and 3 bases had no gene match. CDR3 coding DNA: TGTGCCAGCAGTCGGAGCGGGGGCTCCTACAATGAGCAGTTCTTC. It codes for CASSRSGGSYNEQFF.